A selection of T cell receptor beta chains follows, all from one sample in a study of response to subunit inactivated influenza vaccine. TCRdb called the RT-PCR reads again in MiXCR, with one record for every CDR3 protein. This table has approximately 500,000 distinct CDR3 sequences, less than 15% appearing once. Sequences were derived from PBMCs from blood, sampled approximately 13 days after vaccination. The receptors derive from a man aged 45-60 years who received an inactivated influenza vaccine. Both conserved end residues are part of each CDR3. The D gene is left open where the match is weak. The size of a clone is reported for some rows only, either as once, few or many, or as a class for expanded clones.

>NA|TRBJ2-5|TRBV7-9|NA
CASSLARGIRPETQYF
TGTGCCAGCAGCTTAGCCCGAGGCATCCGCCCTGAGACCCAGTACTTC
>TRBD2|TRBJ2-1|TRBV12-3/TRBV12-4|few
CASSPRGGPNEQFF
TGTGCCAGCAGTCCCCGGGGGGGCCCTAATGAGCAGTTCTTC
>NA|TRBJ2-1|TRBV2|many
CASSKLAREQFF
TGTGCCAGCAGTAAACTAGCCAGGGAGCAGTTCTTC
>NA|TRBJ1-2|TRBV12-3/TRBV12-4|many
CASSLGYQGYTF
TGTGCCAGCAGTTTAGGGTATCAAGGCTACACCTTC
>TRBD2|TRBJ2-2|TRBV10-3|few
CAISERERIGELFF
TGTGCCATCAGCGAGCGGGAGAGGATCGGGGAGCTGTTTTTT
>TRBD1|TRBJ2-4|TRBV24-1|few
CATSEGTGPIAKNIQYF
TGTGCCACCAGTGAGGGGACAGGGCCGATAGCCAAAAACATTCAGTACTTC
>TRBD2|TRBJ2-1|TRBV14|NA
CASSQGPGGDSYNEQFF
TGTGCCAGCAGCCAAGGGCCCGGGGGGGACTCCTACAATGAGCAGTTCTTC
>NA|TRBJ2-3|TRBV29-1|many
CSVDYRGQADTQYF
TGCAGCGTTGATTACCGGGGTCAGGCGGATACGCAGTATTTT
>TRBD1|TRBJ2-7|TRBV6-5|NA
CASSYHRNRGSYEQYF
TGTGCCAGCAGTTACCACCGGAACAGGGGTTCCTACGAGCAGTACTTC
>NA|TRBJ2-3|TRBV4-2|many
CASSQGRKSDTQYF
TGTGCCAGCAGCCAAGGAAGGAAATCAGATACGCAGTATTTT
>NA|TRBJ1-1|TRBV11-2|many
CASSLDLTSDLHFF
TGTGCCAGCAGCTTAGATCTAACCTCAGATTTGCATTTCTTT
>NA|TRBJ2-1|TRBV12-5|NA
CASGAELLPGWDEQFF
TGTGCTAGTGGGGCGGAGTTACTTCCAGGTTGGGATGAGCAGTTCTTC
>TRBD1|TRBJ1-5|TRBV7-2|NA
CASSLRTGLSNQPQHF
TGTGCCAGCAGCCTAAGGACAGGGCTTAGCAATCAGCCCCAGCATTTT
>TRBD2|TRBJ2-1|TRBV20-1|many
CSASPLAGARSYNEQFF
TGCAGTGCTAGCCCTTTAGCGGGGGCCCGCTCCTACAATGAGCAGTTCTTC
>NA|TRBJ1-1|TRBV6-2/TRBV6-3|NA
CVSSYLPSVTGAMGTEAFF
TGTGTCAGCAGTTACCTACCCTCAGTCACAGGTGCGATGGGGACTGAAGCTTTCTTT
>NA|TRBJ1-5|TRBV19|NA
CASSHRVTPQHF
TGTGCCAGTAGCCACAGGGTAACTCCCCAGCATTTT
>NA|TRBJ2-6|TRBV28|many
CASSQDADFSGANVLTF
TGTGCCAGCAGTCAGGACGCGGATTTCTCTGGGGCCAACGTCCTGACTTTC
>TRBD1|TRBJ2-2|TRBV19|NA
CASSIAGGTGELFF
TGTGCCAGTAGTATTGCAGGGGGCACCGGGGAGCTGTTTTTT
>NA|TRBJ2-1|TRBV5-1|many
CASSLAGAMGFF
TGCGCCAGCAGCTTGGCAGGGGCTATGGGGTTCTTC
>NA|TRBJ2-2|TRBV9|NA
CASSVGLLGTGELFF
TGTGCCAGCAGCGTAGGGCTCCTAGGGACCGGGGAGCTGTTTTTT
>TRBD2|TRBJ2-7|TRBV11-2|few
CASSTGLAGGYEQYF
TGTGCCAGCAGCACTGGACTAGCGGGGGGCTACGAGCAGTACTTC
>NA|TRBJ1-1|TRBV5-1|NA
CASRTYETEAFF
TGCGCCTCTCGAACTTACGAAACTGAAGCTTTCTTT
>NA|TRBJ1-4|TRBV6-2/TRBV6-3|many
CASSYSSVTTNEKLFF
TGTGCCAGCAGTTACTCCTCGGTTACAACTAATGAAAAACTGTTTTTT
>NA|TRBJ2-5|TRBV24-1|NA
CATSDLYGRGQETQYF
TGTGCCACCAGTGATCTCTACGGCCGGGGGCAAGAGACCCAGTACTTC
>NA|TRBJ2-7|TRBV29-1|many
CSVSSPGDYEQYF
TGCAGCGTTTCCAGCCCTGGGGACTACGAGCAGTACTTC
>TRBD1|TRBJ2-3|TRBV2|few
CASKGQGEGQQYF
TGTGCCAGCAAGGGACAGGGGGAAGGACAGCAGTATTTT
>NA|TRBJ2-2|TRBV7-6|few
CASSLTTGSSGELFF
TGTGCCAGCAGCTTAACTACAGGGAGTAGCGGGGAGCTGTTTTTT
>NA|TRBJ1-4|TRBV12-3/TRBV12-4|NA
CASSLWQSNEKLFF
TGTGCCAGCAGTTTGTGGCAGAGTAATGAAAAACTGTTTTTT
>TRBD1|TRBJ2-5|TRBV10-3|few
CAIRGTGDEETQYF
TGTGCCATCAGAGGGACAGGGGATGAAGAGACCCAGTACTTC
>TRBD1|TRBJ2-3|TRBV5-1|few
CASSRDSHSTDTQYF
TGCGCCAGCAGCAGGGACAGCCACAGCACAGATACGCAGTATTTT
>NA|TRBJ1-4|TRBV3-1|few
CASSQETGLREKLFF
TGTGCCAGCAGCCAAGAGACAGGTCTTCGGGAAAAACTGTTTTTT
>NA|TRBJ1-6|TRBV11-1|NA
CASSLANSWAAEYNSPLHF
TGTGCCAGCAGCTTAGCGAATTCTTGGGCGGCCGAATATAATTCACCCCTCCACTTT
>NA|TRBJ2-3|TRBV18|many
CASSPADTQYF
TGTGCCAGCTCACCCGCAGATACGCAGTATTTT
>NA|TRBJ2-7|TRBV5-1|NA
CASSLAGGQANEQYF
TGCGCCAGCAGCTTGGCCGGGGGCCAGGCCAACGAGCAGTACTTC
>NA|TRBJ1-2|TRBV12-3/TRBV12-4|few
CASRGGVAYGYTF
TGTGCCAGCCGAGGGGGGGTAGCGTATGGCTACACCTTC
>NA|TRBJ2-1|TRBV20-1|NA
CSARVGLDYNEQFF
TGCAGTGCTCGCGTCGGCCTAGACTACAATGAGCAGTTCTTC
>NA|TRBJ2-2|TRBV7-9|NA
CASSALAGELFF
TGTGCCAGCAGCGCCCTTGCCGGGGAGCTGTTTTTT
>NA|TRBJ2-5|TRBV5-1|NA
CASSLELTGTWWF
TGCGCCAGCAGCTTGGAACTAACAGGAACGTGGTGGTTC
>NA|TRBJ2-7|TRBV11-2|few
CASSLEGTGSFGEQYF
TGTGCCAGCAGCTTAGAGGGCACAGGGTCATTTGGCGAGCAGTACTTC